The TCR beta chain under discussion was sequenced for a study of T cells in Graves' hyperthyroidism and ophthalmopathy. Findings and caveats of the study: For ophthalmopathy, model prediction preceded onset by a median about 6.2 months.

Using RNA transcripts as the source, TCR beta CDR3 regions were amplified. The HTBI set primed first-round TCR CDR3 RT-PCR. TCRdb used MiXCR to reprocess the multiplex PCR reads, holding one entry per CDR3 protein. The repertoire holds 620,000 or so distinct CDR3 sequences, with roughly 15% as singletons. Deletions cut 5 bases from V and 4 bases from J, with 23 bases between. The CDR3 runs to 17 residues. Looked up from germline, CDR1 is MDHEN and CDR2 is SYDVKM. This clonotype appeared many times. The target antigen is unknown. Source material: blood. The receptor was isolated from a woman aged 45-60 years with Graves' ophthalmopathy. This sequence joins TRBV28 and TRBJ1-1; possibly TRBD1 for D (6 bases). The CDR3 loop reads CASSPTSGRGVGTEAFF. CDR3 DNA: TGTGCCAGCAGTCCTACCTCGGGCAGGGGAGTTGGCACTGAAGCTTTCTTT.